The source of this T cell receptor beta chain is a study of blood T cell repertoires in COVID-19. Study-wide context: The study drew acute and convalescent COVID-19 samples from the United States, Italy and Spain. From T cells, B-cell-depleted T cells, or PBMCs came the material, which was cDNA or gDNA.

Per the authors' pipeline: It was from reference gene primer amplification that nucleated cell counts were estimated. TCRdb keeps only in-frame clones here, not all; method: immunoSEQ multiplex PCR. The DNA was the basis for D and trimming; V, J and clone size are from that table. The sample has over 400,000 clones, roughly nine tenths seen once. The Seattle patients joined while their infection was active and were tracked longitudinally afterward. Sequencing was done on a sample of peripheral blood. This TCR was recovered from a woman aged 50 to 60 with COVID-19, enrolled during active disease.

CDR3: CASSFGRRNQPQHF. As DNA, the CDR3 is TGTGCCAGCAGCTTTGGGCGACGAAATCAGCCCCAGCATTTT. V gene TRBV5-6 combines with J gene TRBJ1-5; unclear D gene. This CDR3 spans 14 amino acids. Germline V gene data show CDR1 as SGHDT and CDR2 as YYEEEE. The V and J ends lost 2 bases and 4 bases respectively, with 10 bases between them.